The 7 T cell receptor beta chains given below trace back to one sample, sequenced in a study of OX40 agonist ivuxolimab in advanced cancers. TCRdb's table, derived via immunoSEQ multiplex PCR, lists solely in-frame clones and lacks some. Of roughly 15,000 clones listed, more than 75% are singletons. Sample: CD4+ or CD8+ T cells sorted from blood, taken in a trial of the OX40 agonist ivuxolimab. The receptors here all came from an adult with an advanced solid tumor such as melanoma, head and neck, liver or kidney cancer.

The V gene is TRBV11-3, the J gene TRBJ2-1, with D possibly TRBD2 on 6 matching bases. Trimming cost V 3 bases and J 6 bases, with 6 bases left between them. The CDR3 is made up of 12 amino acids. Germline-derived CDR1 and CDR2 are SGHNT and YENEEA. CDR3 bases: TGTGCCAGCAGCTTCGGGGGCAATGAGCAGTTCTTC. Protein: CASSFGGNEQFF.

The rearrangement links TRBV5-1 to TRBJ2-1, with a possible D match to TRBD2 (6 bases). The CDR3 is 15 amino acids. The germline CDR1 and CDR2 sequences are SGHRS and YFSETQ. Trimming stripped 0 bases from V and 0 bases from J, with 7 bases between. CDR3: CASSLDGSSYNEQFF. DNA for the CDR3: TGCGCCAGCAGCTTGGACGGGAGCTCCTACAATGAGCAGTTCTTC.

The rearrangement joins TRBV10-3 to TRBJ2-3; no clear D gene. The germline CDR1 and CDR2 sequences are ENHRY and SYGVKD. The V and J ends lost 7 bases and 2 bases respectively, with 13 bases between them. The CDR3 extends over 14 amino acids. CDR3 residues: CAITLRPDTDTQYF. The CDR3, as DNA: TGTGCCATCACCCTCAGACCTGACACAGATACGCAGTATTTT.

This clone appeared a single time. This rearrangement joins TRBV15 to TRBJ2-3; D tentatively fits TRBD1 or TRBD2 (5 bases each). The CDR3 contains 16 residues. Germline CDR1 LNHNV, CDR2 YYDKDF (reference sequence). V dropped 0 bases and J dropped 5 bases, with 15 bases sitting between them. The chain's CDR3 is CATSRDPGASGDTQYF. DNA of the CDR3: TGTGCCACCAGCAGAGATCCCGGGGCTTCCGGAGATACGCAGTATTTT.

The table lists this clone with a count of one. The genes are TRBV5-4 and TRBJ2-1, with D perhaps being TRBD1 or TRBD2 (5 bases each). Germline assignment: CDR1 SGHNT and CDR2 YYREEE (reference sequence). V lost 8 bases to trimming and J lost 11 bases, with 23 bases between them. This CDR3 region has 14 residues. CDR3 sequence (DNA): TGTGCCAGTTGCACCGGGACCGATGTCTGCAAGCAGTTCTTC. Translating it yields CASCTGTDVCKQFF. Full variable domain (rest looked up from reference TRBV5-4 and TRBJ2-1): ETGVTQSPTHLIKTRGQQVTLRCSSQSGHNTVSWYQQALGQGPQFIFQYYREEENGRGNFPPRFSGLQFPNYSSELNVNALELDDSALYLCASCTGTDVCKQFFGPGTRLTVL.

The V call is TRBV5-1, the J call TRBJ2-1; D unclear. Germline assignment: CDR1 SGHRS and CDR2 YFSETQ. The CDR3 contains 13 residues. Trimming pared 0 bases from V and 6 bases from J, leaving 7 bases between. The CDR3 region is CASSLALFNEQFF. CDR3 coding DNA: TGCGCCAGCAGCTTGGCATTATTCAATGAGCAGTTCTTC.

This chain links TRBV10-2 with TRBJ2-7; TRBD2 matches 7 bases. The V segment lost 9 bases and the J segment 3 bases; nucleotides outside the gene matches: 5. CDR3 size: 12 residues. Germline CDR1 WSHSY, CDR2 SAAADI. The CDR3 sequence: CASTGTNYEQYF. CDR3 nucleotides: TGCGCCAGTACCGGGACTAACTACGAGCAGTACTTC.